This record concerns one T cell receptor beta chain sequence. CDR1 and CDR2 (germline): LGHNA, YNFKEQ. Unmatched junction bases numbered 7, after V lost 4 bases and J lost 2 bases. The CDR3 is made up of 16 amino acids. This sample was included in a study of blood T cell repertoires in COVID-19. Study summary: Collection of acute and convalescent COVID-19 samples took place in the United States, Italy and Spain.

Original methodology: Amplification with reference gene primers provided the estimates of nucleated cell counts. The repertoire was sequenced with immunoSEQ multiplex PCR; TCRdb's copy has only in-frame clones and lacks some. That table furnishes V, J and clone size, whereas the DNA furnished D and trimming. The sample has about 100,000 clones, roughly nine tenths seen once; the top ten hold less than 2.5%. Material: peripheral blood. The sequence was obtained from a man in his fifties with active COVID-19. The chain has TRBV4-2 and TRBJ2-2; 7 nucleotides align to TRBD1. CDR3 amino acids: CASSLVDRDNTGELFF. The CDR3 DNA reads TGTGCCAGCAGCCTAGTTGACAGGGATAACACCGGGGAGCTGTTTTTT.